The clone carrying this TCR beta chain showed up just a few times. Its antigen is undetermined. This sample stems from a study of vaccination and CD4 T cells after COVID-19. Cultured CD4+ T cells had their DNA profiled by the Oncomine TCR Beta short-read assay. TCRdb independently ran MiXCR on the PCR reads; one entry per CDR3 protein. Of about 25,000 distinct CDR3 sequences in the sample, over 25% are singletons; the top ten hold around 7.4%. The sample's time point: late sampling 161 to 241 days after vaccination in a few convalescent patients. Treatment described: roughly ten-day PBMC culture with coronavirus spike peptide pools or control peptides (ViraFEST assay). Culture conditions combined 2.2 million or so PBMCs per well with 8.5 to 10 IU/ml IL-2 and roughly 10 ug/ml peptide pools. The source is a human donor who had recovered from COVID-19. The material was CD4+ T cells from blood, cultured in vitro, obtained about 7 months after SARS-CoV-2 vaccination.

The CDR3 sequence: CASRLAGNSYEQYF. The CDR3 DNA is TGTGCCAGCAGGCTAGCGGGAAACTCCTACGAGCAGTACTTC. The chain uses TRBV6-1 and TRBJ2-7; 9 bases are a match to TRBD2. V lost 6 bases, J lost 0 bases, and 3 bases stayed unmatched. This CDR3 is 14 amino acids long. CDR1 is MNHNS and CDR2 is SASEGT in the germline V gene.